This T cell receptor (beta chain) was identified during a study of metastatic and nonmetastatic thyroid tumors. In the study overall: Repertoires from malignant and benign thyroid patients were compared across blood and tumor or nodule tissue.

CDR1 is MDHEN and CDR2 is SYDVKM in the germline V gene. The CDR3 has 15 residues. V lost 4 bases to trimming and J lost 6 bases, with 19 bases between them. Via MiXCR, TCRdb re-called the PCR reads. The data hold some 38,000 clones, with around a fifth observed a single time. As regards this clone: Distinct nucleotide sequences in the sample also encode this CDR3.

Thyroid surgery was performed in patients who had received no treatment beforehand. This receptor was identified in a female donor with papillary thyroid cancer or a benign thyroid nodule (not recorded which). Some clones in this sample may be carry-over from other donors' samples. The chain uses TRBV28 and TRBJ2-7; D may be TRBD1 (6 bases). Material: blood. CDR3 protein: CASSYPSGARGEQYF. DNA for the CDR3: TGTGCCAGCAGTTACCCATCAGGGGCCCGCGGCGAGCAGTACTTC.